Listed below are T cell receptor beta chains from one sample, sequenced in a study of blood T cell repertoires in COVID-19. Assay used: immunoSEQ multiplex PCR; TCRdb lists only in-frame clones, some missing. The sample carries over 65,000 clones, about 90% recorded once. The sequenced material came from peripheral blood. These TCRs come from a human donor in a cohort sampled during active COVID-19. Both conserved end residues are part of each CDR3. A D gene is named only where the DNA matches it firmly. Some rows have no size entry. The others give once, few or many, or a class for an expanded clone.

D gene	clone size	V gene	J gene	CDR3 DNA	CDR3 protein
TRBD2	-	TRBV11-2	TRBJ2-1	TGTGCCAGCAGCTTAGAGGCTGGCGGGAGCGGCTACAATGAGCAGTTCTTC	CASSLEAGGSGYNEQFF
-	-	TRBV10-2	TRBJ1-4	TGCGCCAGCCGATACTATACTGTTTGGGGCAGGGGAGAAAGGAGGACAACTAATGAAAAACTGTTTTTT	CASRYYTVWGRGERRTTNEKLFF
TRBD1	-	TRBV6-2/TRBV6-3	TRBJ1-6	TGTGCCAGCAGCCACATCTATCGACAGGGGGCAGGATCACCCCTCCACTTT	CASSHIYRQGAGSPLHF
TRBD2	-	TRBV19	TRBJ2-1	TGTGCCAGTAGTATGATAGCGGGAGGGCCAAATGAGCAGTTCTTC	CASSMIAGGPNEQFF
TRBD2	once	TRBV18	TRBJ2-1	TGTGCCAGCTCACCCCGAGTAGCGGGAGGAAGAAACAATGAGCAGTTCTTC	CASSPRVAGGRNNEQFF
-	-	TRBV21-1	TRBJ1-2	TGTGCCAGCAGCAAAGGGTTTTCGGACAGGGAACCCTATGGCTACACCTTC	CASSKGFSDREPYGYTF
TRBD1	-	TRBV6-5	TRBJ1-6	TGTGCCAGCAGCCCAACCGGGACAGGACGTTCACCCCTCCACTTT	CASSPTGTGRSPLHF
TRBD2	-	TRBV15	TRBJ2-1	TGTGCCACCAGCAGAGATCTGAGTAGCGGGAATGAGCAGTTCTTC	CATSRDLSSGNEQFF
-	-	TRBV27	TRBJ2-7	TGTGCCAGCATAGGCGGGAACTCCTACGAGCAGTACTTT	CASIGGNSYEQYF
TRBD1	-	TRBV15	TRBJ1-1	TGTGCCACCAGCGCTAGACAGGGGAGGGGCACTGAAGCTTTCTTT	CATSARQGRGTEAFF
-	-	TRBV27	TRBJ2-5	TGTGCCAGTCGAACAGTAGACCAAGAGACCCAGTACTTC	CASRTVDQETQYF
-	once	TRBV7-2	TRBJ2-2	TGTGCCAGCAGCCCCCAATATTACGGCACCGGGGAGCTGTTTTTT	CASSPQYYGTGELFF
TRBD1	-	TRBV18	TRBJ2-7	TGTGCCAGCTCACCACCGGGACAGGGGGCGTATGAGCAGTACTTC	CASSPPGQGAYEQYF
TRBD2	-	TRBV28	TRBJ2-1	TGTGCCAGCTTCGCGGGAGGAGCCTCGAATGAGCAGTTCTTC	CASFAGGASNEQFF
-	-	TRBV29-1	TRBJ1-1	TGCAGCGTCCACAGAGCGAACACTGAAGCTTTCTTT	CSVHRANTEAFF
TRBD1	-	TRBV27	TRBJ1-5	TGTGCCAGTTGGACAGGGGGAATGCAGCCCCAGCATTTT	CASWTGGMQPQHF
-	-	TRBV10-2	TRBJ1-2	TGCGCCAGCAGTGAGTTACAGGAGGGAGTCGGTGGCTACACCTTC	CASSELQEGVGGYTF
-	once	TRBV11-2	TRBJ2-1	TGTGCCAGCAGCGATCGACTAGTTACTGAGCAGTTCTTC	CASSDRLVTEQFF
-	-	TRBV6-2/TRBV6-3	TRBJ2-5	TGTGCCAGCAGTTACACCGTGGTACAACAAGAGACCCAGTACTTC	CASSYTVVQQETQYF
TRBD1	-	TRBV28	TRBJ2-1	TGTGCCAGCAGTGCGGACAGGGTCCGGGAGCAGTTCTTC	CASSADRVREQFF
-	-	TRBV28	TRBJ2-7	TGTGCCAGCAGTTTTATAGCCTCTGGCGCCCTATACTTC	CASSFIASGALYF
TRBD2	-	TRBV10-1	TRBJ2-1	TGCGCCAGCAGTGGGGCTAGCGGGAGCAATGAGCAGTTCTTC	CASSGASGSNEQFF
-	once	TRBV28	TRBJ1-2	TGTGCCAGCAGTTTTAGGAGCGATTCTAGGTATGGCTACACCTTC	CASSFRSDSRYGYTF
TRBD1	once	TRBV7-9	TRBJ1-4	TGTGCCAGCAGCTTAAGGAACAGGGGGCGTGAAAAACTGTTTTTT	CASSLRNRGREKLFF
-	few	TRBV7-3	TRBJ1-1	TGTGCCAGCAGCTTAAAGAGCGGCACTGAAGCTTTCTTT	CASSLKSGTEAFF
-	-	TRBV27	TRBJ2-1	TGTGCCAGCACCCCCGAGGGAGCTGTCGGGTACAATGAGCAGTTCTTC	CASTPEGAVGYNEQFF